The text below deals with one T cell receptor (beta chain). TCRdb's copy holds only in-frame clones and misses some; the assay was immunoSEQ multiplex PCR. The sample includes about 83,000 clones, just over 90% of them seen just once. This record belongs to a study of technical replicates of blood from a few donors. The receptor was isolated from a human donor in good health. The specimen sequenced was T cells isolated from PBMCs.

As DNA, the CDR3 is TGTGCCAGTAGTACCCGGGACAGGGGGCGGGGAGGGGCCAACGTCCTGACTTTC. Translation: CASSTRDRGRGGANVLTF. The chain uses TRBV19 and TRBJ2-6; TRBD1 matches 12 bases. CDR3 length equals 18 residues. In germline, CDR1 is LNHDA, CDR2 SQIVND (reference sequence). The J segment lost 4 bases and the V segment lost 4 bases, leaving 8 bases of the junction unmatched.